The 18 T cell receptor beta chains reported below all come from one sample, sequenced in a study of control samples from healthy donors and cancer patients. Clones were read by immunoSEQ multiplex PCR, and TCRdb kept only the in-frame ones, dropping some. The table includes 150,000 to 200,000 clones, about 91% detected once. Sequencing was performed on blood. These receptors came from a woman aged 40 to 50 in good health.

The V gene is TRBV6-6, the J gene TRBJ1-1, with 9 bases identical to TRBD1. The CDR3 length is 14 residues. Germline-derived CDR1 and CDR2 are MNHNY and SVGAGI (reference sequence). V lost 5 bases, J lost 5 bases, and 6 bases stayed unmatched. The CDR3 region is CASSAPDRGTEAFF. CDR3 in DNA: TGTGCCAGCAGTGCCCCGGACAGGGGAACTGAAGCTTTCTTT.

This chain's CDR3 is CASSSRQGTGNTIYF. DNA of the CDR3: TGTGCCAGCAGCTCCAGACAGGGTACCGGAAACACCATATATTTT. The chain recombines TRBV7-9 with TRBJ1-3; 7 nucleotides match TRBD1. The CDR3 sequence is 15 residues long. Germline lookup yields CDR1 SEHNR and CDR2 FQNEAQ (reference sequence). With 4 bases clipped from V and 4 bases from J, the junction kept 7 bases outside the gene matches.

The chain carries TRBV18 and TRBJ2-7; either TRBD1 or TRBD2 may fit D (6 bases each). This CDR3 spans 14 amino acids. V lost 0 bases to trimming and J lost 3 bases, with 9 bases between them. Germline CDR1 KGHSH, CDR2 LQKENI. The CDR3 here is CASSPPEGGYEQYF. CDR3 nucleotide sequence: TGTGCCAGCTCACCACCGGAGGGGGGCTACGAGCAGTACTTC.

The chain joins TRBV6-5 to TRBJ2-7; TRBD1 agrees at 9 bases. CDR3 length: 14 amino acids. The J segment lost 0 bases and the V segment lost 6 bases, leaving 3 bases of the junction unmatched. Germline-derived CDR1 and CDR2 are MNHEY and SVGAGI. CDR3 DNA sequence: TGTGCCAGCAGCAGGGGACAGGGCTCCTACGAGCAGTACTTC. Its protein product is CASSRGQGSYEQYF.

The chain uses TRBV5-1 and TRBJ1-2; unclear D gene. Per germline, CDR1 SGHRS and CDR2 YFSETQ. Deletions cut 4 bases from V and 4 bases from J, with 17 bases between. This CDR3 spans 15 amino acids. The CDR3 protein is CASSRASEGTYGYTF. CDR3 nucleotide sequence: TGCGCCAGCAGCCGTGCTTCGGAGGGTACCTATGGCTACACCTTC.

This chain uses TRBV10-2 with TRBJ1-2; D is unclear. In germline, CDR1 is WSHSY, CDR2 SAAADI. The CDR3 consists of 15 residues. V was trimmed by 6 bases and J by 2 bases, leaving 16 bases between them. CDR3 DNA: TGCGCCAGCAGCGAAGGATTGTATTTCAACTATGGCTACACCTTC. It translates to CASSEGLYFNYGYTF.

The chain couples TRBV19 to TRBJ2-1, with 12 positions matching TRBD1. The CDR3 sequence is 15 residues long. Unmatched junction bases numbered 3, after V lost 3 bases and J lost 6 bases. Germline V gives CDR1 LNHDA, CDR2 SQIVND (reference sequence). CDR3 in amino acids: CASSIGTGGFNEQFF. Written as DNA, the CDR3 is TGTGCCAGTAGTATCGGGACAGGGGGCTTCAATGAGCAGTTCTTC. The variable domain in full, with the rest retrieved from reference TRBV19 and TRBJ2-1, is DGGITQSPKYLFRKEGQNVTLSCEQNLNHDAMYWYRQDPGQGLRLIYYSQIVNDFQKGDIAEGYSVSREKKESFPLTVTSAQKNPTAFYLCASSIGTGGFNEQFFGPGTRLTVL.

The chain combines TRBV19 with TRBJ1-2; possibly TRBD1 for D (6 bases). This CDR3 has 14 residues. CDR1 and CDR2 from the germline V gene are LNHDA and SQIVND (reference sequence). V was trimmed by 6 bases and J by 4 bases, leaving 15 bases between them. CDR3 amino acids: CASRPGGDGYGYTF. The DNA of the CDR3 is TGTGCCAGTAGACCCGGGGGCGACGGCTATGGCTACACCTTC.

The chain recombines TRBV5-4 with TRBJ2-2; possible D gene TRBD1, 6 bases. This CDR3 spans 16 amino acids. Trimming pared 3 bases from V and 0 bases from J, leaving 12 bases between. From germline, CDR1 is SGHNT and CDR2 YYREEE (reference sequence). CDR3 nucleotides: TGTGCCAGCAGCTCTAGGACAGTCGCGAACACCGGGGAGCTGTTTTTT. It codes for CASSSRTVANTGELFF.

This chain connects TRBV11-2 to TRBJ2-1; no reliable D call. Looked up from germline, CDR1 is SGHAT and CDR2 is FQNNGV. This CDR3 contains 12 residues. The V end lost 0 bases, the J end lost 14 bases, and 11 bases lay between the germline ends. This CDR3 is CASSLEGSDKFF. CDR3 nucleotide sequence: TGTGCCAGCAGCTTAGAGGGGTCAGATAAGTTCTTC.

This clone has more than one count but fewer than ten. The CDR3 reads CASMGQTSGANVLTF. The CDR3 region has the DNA TGCGCCAGCATGGGACAGACCTCTGGGGCCAACGTCCTGACTTTC. The genes are TRBV5-1 and TRBJ2-6; 7 bases align to TRBD1. The trim removed 6 bases at V and 0 bases at J, leaving 3 bases unmatched. The CDR3 length is 15 residues. Germline V gives CDR1 SGHRS, CDR2 YFSETQ. The full variable domain, its missing parts supplied by reference TRBV5-1 and TRBJ2-6, is KAGVTQTPRYLIKTRGQQVTLSCSPISGHRSVSWYQQTPGQGLQFLFEYFSETQRNKGNFPGRFSGRQFSNSRSEMNVSTLELGDSALYLCASMGQTSGANVLTFGAGSRLTVL.

V usage is TRBV4-2 and J usage is TRBJ1-5; no definite D call. The CDR3 extends over 18 amino acids. Germline values: CDR1 LGHNA, CDR2 YNFKEQ. V was clipped by 2 bases and J by 0 bases, with 17 bases between them. This CDR3 reads CASSQRPEAGNSNQPQHF. CDR3 nucleotide sequence: TGTGCCAGCAGCCAACGGCCCGAGGCGGGGAATAGCAATCAGCCCCAGCATTTT.

The V gene is TRBV27, the J gene TRBJ1-2; D is undetermined. CDR1 is MNHEY, CDR2 SMNVEV, per germline (reference sequence). The ends were cut back, 0 bases at V and 2 bases at J, with 4 bases in the middle. CDR3 length: 13 amino acids. CDR3 bases: TGTGCCAGCAGTTTATCCCCGAACTATGGCTACACCTTC. It yields the protein CASSLSPNYGYTF.

The rearrangement joins TRBV5-6 to TRBJ1-5; possibly TRBD1 for D (5 bases). Trimming stripped 2 bases from V and 7 bases from J, with 10 bases between. CDR1 and CDR2 (germline): SGHDT, YYEEEE. The CDR3 runs 13 residues. The CDR3 nucleotides are TGTGCCAGCAGCTTAGGCCGGGGGCAGCCCCAGCATTTT. Translated, it gives CASSLGRGQPQHF.

The chain recombines TRBV7-2 with TRBJ1-1; TRBD1 matches at 9 bases. From germline, CDR1 is SGHTA and CDR2 FQGNSA. The V gene end was trimmed by 6 bases and the J gene end by 0 bases; junction bases not matched to a gene: 8. This CDR3 spans 16 amino acids. CDR3 DNA sequence: TGTGCCAGCAGGTGGGGACAGGGTAGAATGAACACTGAAGCTTTCTTT. This encodes CASRWGQGRMNTEAFF. Drawing the rest from reference TRBV7-2 and TRBJ1-1, the complete variable domain is GAGVSQSPSNKVTEKGKDVELRCDPISGHTALYWYRQSLGQGLEFLIYFQGNSAPDKSGLPSDRFSAERTGGSVSTLTIQRTQQEDSAVYLCASRWGQGRMNTEAFFGQGTRLTVV.

J is TRBJ2-2 and V is TRBV6-5; the match to TRBD1 covers 7 bases. The ends lost 9 bases at V and 3 bases at J; junction bases unmatched: 4. Germline CDR1 MNHEY, CDR2 SVGAGI. The CDR3 consists of 13 residues. The CDR3 spells CASWDRYTGELFF. DNA for the CDR3: TGTGCCAGTTGGGACAGATACACCGGGGAGCTGTTTTTT.

The chain has TRBV28 and TRBJ1-4; D ambiguous. Germline CDR1 reads MDHEN; CDR2 reads SYDVKM. Trimming removed 6 bases at V and 4 bases at J, with 12 bases between. CDR3 length: 14 amino acids. CDR3 sequence: CASRPGSSNEKLFF. In DNA form, the CDR3 reads TGTGCCAGCAGGCCGGGCTCAAGTAATGAAAAACTGTTTTTT.

This chain joins TRBV6-6 and TRBJ1-4, with 7 bases aligning to TRBD1. Per the germline V gene, CDR1 is MNHNY and CDR2 is SVGAGI (reference sequence). The CDR3 covers 14 residues. The V gene end was trimmed by 7 bases and the J gene end by 3 bases; junction bases not matched to a gene: 5. The CDR3 here is CASNPDRSNEKLFF. The DNA of the CDR3 is TGTGCCAGCAACCCGGACAGGTCTAATGAAAAACTGTTTTTT.